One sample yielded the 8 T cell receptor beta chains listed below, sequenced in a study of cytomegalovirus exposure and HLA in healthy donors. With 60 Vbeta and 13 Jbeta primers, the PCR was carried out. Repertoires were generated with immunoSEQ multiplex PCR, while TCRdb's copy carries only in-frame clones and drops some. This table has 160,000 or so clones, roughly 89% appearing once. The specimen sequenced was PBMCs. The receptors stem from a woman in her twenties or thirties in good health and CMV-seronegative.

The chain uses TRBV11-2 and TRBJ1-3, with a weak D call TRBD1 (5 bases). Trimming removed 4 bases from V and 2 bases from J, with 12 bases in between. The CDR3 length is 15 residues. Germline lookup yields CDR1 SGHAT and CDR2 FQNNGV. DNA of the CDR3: TGTGCCAGCAGCTCGCCAGGGAAAACTGGAAACACCATATATTTT. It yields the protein CASSSPGKTGNTIYF.

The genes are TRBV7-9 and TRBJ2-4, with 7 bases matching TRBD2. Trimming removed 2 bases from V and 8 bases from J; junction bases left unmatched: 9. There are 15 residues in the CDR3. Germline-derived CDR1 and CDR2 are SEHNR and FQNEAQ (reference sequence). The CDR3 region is CASSLLQGGFDIQYF. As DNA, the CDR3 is TGTGCCAGCAGCTTACTCCAGGGAGGGTTTGACATTCAGTACTTC.

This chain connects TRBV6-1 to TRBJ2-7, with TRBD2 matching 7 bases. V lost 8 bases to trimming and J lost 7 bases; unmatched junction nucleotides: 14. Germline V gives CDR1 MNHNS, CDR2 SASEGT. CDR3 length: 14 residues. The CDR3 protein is CASVVSGALGEQYF. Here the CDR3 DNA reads TGTGCCAGCGTTGTGAGCGGGGCCCTGGGGGAGCAGTACTTC.

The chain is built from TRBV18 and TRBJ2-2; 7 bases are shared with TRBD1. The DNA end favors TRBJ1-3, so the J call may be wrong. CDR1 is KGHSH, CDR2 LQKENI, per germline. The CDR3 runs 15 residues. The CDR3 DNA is TGTGCCAGCTCACGCGACAGGGCAACTGGAAACACCATATATTTT. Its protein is CASSRDRATGNTIYF.

CDR3 nucleotide sequence: TGTGCCAGCAGCTCCGGACAGGGCTACGAGCAGTACTTC. It yields the protein CASSSGQGYEQYF. The chain has TRBV11-3 and TRBJ2-7, with 8 bases aligning to TRBD1. The CDR3 totals 13 residues. V shed 4 bases and J 3 bases; nucleotides not matched to a gene: 2. CDR1 SGHNT and CDR2 YENEEA come from the germline V gene.

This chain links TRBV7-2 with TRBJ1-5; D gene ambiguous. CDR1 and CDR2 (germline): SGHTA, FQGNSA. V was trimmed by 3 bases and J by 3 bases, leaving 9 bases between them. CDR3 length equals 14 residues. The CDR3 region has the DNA TGTGCCAGCAGCTTGGCAGAATACAATCAGCCCCAGCATTTT. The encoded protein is CASSLAEYNQPQHF.

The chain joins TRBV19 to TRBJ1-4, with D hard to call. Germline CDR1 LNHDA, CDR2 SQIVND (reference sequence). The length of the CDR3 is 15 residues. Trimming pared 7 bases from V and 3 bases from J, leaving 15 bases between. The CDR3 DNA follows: TGTGCCAGTATCGGCCACGCGGTGTCTAATGAAAAACTGTTTTTT. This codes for CASIGHAVSNEKLFF.

The CDR3 region is CASSQVTGVRNQPQHF. Here the CDR3 DNA reads TGTGCCAGCAGCCAGGTTACAGGGGTCCGAAATCAGCCCCAGCATTTT. This chain connects TRBV4-2 to TRBJ1-5; TRBD1 agrees at 7 bases. Germline-derived CDR1 and CDR2 are LGHNA and YNFKEQ. The CDR3 loop spans 16 amino acids. With V trimmed by 3 bases and J by 4 bases, 9 bases remained unmatched.